The 26 T cell receptor beta chains below all came from one sample that was sequenced in a study of neoadjuvant nivolumab and ipilimumab in lung cancer (TCRdb year 2020). Library method: the immunoSEQ multiplex PCR assay. Held by TCRdb, this immuneACCESS table contains in-frame sequences only and omits some clones. Under half of the omission traces to an unresolved V gene where checked; the cause of the rest is unknown. The sample table shows about 18,000 clones, and roughly three quarters are seen once. Together, the top ten hold roughly 6.9% of the sample. In light of the paper, this sample's time point label describes: at surgical resection after neoadjuvant nivolumab +/- ipilimumab. The sequences come from tumor tissue, collected after neoadjuvant nivolumab, alone or with ipilimumab, at or shortly before surgery. These TCRs come from an adult with non-small cell lung cancer.

This clone has a handful of counts. The genes are TRBV6-5 and TRBJ2-1; TRBD2 matches at 8 bases. V shed 6 bases and J 9 bases; nucleotides not matched to a gene: 7. The CDR3 loop spans 13 amino acids. CDR1 is MNHEY and CDR2 is SVGAGI in the germline V gene. CDR3 residues: CASSLHGGGEQFF. The CDR3 DNA reads TGTGCCAGCAGCCTCCACGGGGGGGGTGAGCAGTTCTTC.

The rearrangement joins TRBV11-2 to TRBJ2-3; 7 nucleotides agree with TRBD1. The CDR3 sequence is 13 residues long. CDR1 is SGHAT, CDR2 FQNNGV, per germline. V trimming: 5 bases; J trimming: 9 bases; junction bases outside the gene matches: 8. The CDR3 here is CASSAGQTGTQYF. The CDR3 DNA reads as TGTGCCAGCAGCGCGGGCCAGACAGGGACGCAGTATTTT.

The chain joins TRBV28 to TRBJ2-7, with 10 bases aligning to TRBD1. The J segment lost 5 bases and the V segment lost 5 bases, leaving 9 bases of the junction unmatched. The germline gives CDR1 MDHEN, CDR2 SYDVKM. The CDR3 runs 15 residues. The DNA of the CDR3 is TGTGCCAGCAGTCATCCGGACAGGGGGAAGGACGAGCAGTACTTC. It specifies CASSHPDRGKDEQYF.

This clone was seen more than once but under ten times. This chain connects TRBV10-3 to TRBJ2-5; 10 positions match TRBD1. This CDR3 comprises 14 residues. Germline V gene data show CDR1 as ENHRY and CDR2 as SYGVKD. V trimming: 9 bases; J trimming: 5 bases; junction bases outside the gene matches: 9. The CDR3 protein is CAMRGTGDLETQYF. CDR3 nucleotides: TGTGCCATGCGCGGGACAGGGGATTTGGAGACCCAGTACTTC.

This chain uses TRBV25-1 with TRBJ1-4; 9 bases align to TRBD1. V shed 3 bases and J 5 bases; nucleotides not matched to a gene: 7. CDR1 is MGHDK and CDR2 is SYGVNS in the germline V gene. The CDR3 covers 16 residues. The CDR3 loop reads CASSEGQGILNEKLFF. CDR3 nucleotides: TGTGCCAGCAGTGAGGGACAGGGAATCCTAAATGAAAAACTGTTTTTT.

V gene TRBV11-2 combines with J gene TRBJ2-3; D is possibly TRBD2 (7 bases). V was trimmed by 0 bases and J by 8 bases, leaving 15 bases between them. Germline lookup yields CDR1 SGHAT and CDR2 FQNNGV. CDR3 length equals 15 residues. CDR3 protein: CASSLEGLGGVTQYF. The CDR3 DNA is TGTGCCAGCAGCTTAGAGGGCCTAGGGGGGGTTACGCAGTATTTT.

This clone was seen a few times. The same CDR3 is also encoded by other DNA sequences in this sample. The chain is built from TRBV11-2 and TRBJ2-2; D might be TRBD2 (7 bases). With 5 bases removed from V and 1 base from J, the gap between germline ends came to 14 bases. Germline values: CDR1 SGHAT, CDR2 FQNNGV. This CDR3 spans 16 amino acids. The CDR3 sequence is CASSPSGTMNTGELFF. The CDR3 DNA reads TGTGCCAGCAGCCCCAGCGGGACAATGAACACCGGGGAGCTGTTTTTT.

V and J are TRBV2 and TRBJ1-2; 8 nucleotides line up with TRBD1. CDR1 SNHLY and CDR2 FYNNEI come from the germline V gene. Losses at the gene ends were 0 bases for V and 11 bases for J; bases not matched to a gene: 8. The CDR3 consists of 14 residues. The chain's CDR3 is CASSEASRTGMYTF. For the CDR3, the DNA is TGTGCCAGCAGTGAAGCCTCAAGGACAGGGATGTACACCTTC. Drawing the rest from reference TRBV2 and TRBJ1-2, the complete variable domain is EPEVTQTPSHQVTQMGQEVILRCVPISNHLYFYWYRQILGQKVEFLVSFYNNEISEKSEIFDDQFSVERPDGSNFTLKIRSTKLEDSAMYFCASSEASRTGMYTFGSGTRLTVV.

J is TRBJ2-5 and V is TRBV6-5; 12 bases align to TRBD1. Germline V CDR1 and CDR2: MNHEY, SVGAGI. V lost 8 bases and J lost 9; bases outside the gene matches: 7. This CDR3 is built from 13 residues. The CDR3 reads CASGSGQGAAQYF. The DNA for the CDR3 is TGTGCCAGCGGATCGGGACAGGGGGCGGCCCAGTACTTC.

The gene calls are TRBV11-2 and TRBJ1-1; D is undetermined. CDR1 SGHAT and CDR2 FQNNGV come from the germline V gene. V was clipped by 5 bases and J by 6 bases, with 10 bases between them. This CDR3 has 12 amino acids. The CDR3 loop is CASSRGPPEAFF. The CDR3 nucleotides read TGTGCCAGCAGCCGCGGGCCACCTGAAGCTTTCTTT.

This chain connects TRBV2 to TRBJ2-1; TRBD1 might be the D (7 bases). Germline values: CDR1 SNHLY, CDR2 FYNNEI. This CDR3 is built from 17 residues. V was clipped by 2 bases and J by 2 bases, with 16 bases between them. CDR3 loop: CASSERRGTDPYNEQFF. CDR3 coding DNA: TGTGCCAGCAGTGAAAGGAGGGGGACAGACCCCTACAATGAGCAGTTCTTC.

As regards this clone: In the same sample, other DNA sequences code for this CDR3. The V call is TRBV5-5, the J call TRBJ1-4; D is possibly TRBD1 (6 bases). The CDR3 is 17 residues long. Per the germline V gene, CDR1 is SGHKS and CDR2 is YYEKEE (reference sequence). Trimming stripped 0 bases from V and 2 bases from J, with 14 bases between. The CDR3 nucleotides read TGTGCCAGCAGCTTGGAGGCCGGGGGCATGACTAATGAAAAACTGTTTTTT. Its protein is CASSLEAGGMTNEKLFF.

The chain joins TRBV2 to TRBJ1-4; 7 bases align to TRBD1. The CDR3 has 14 amino acids. The ends lost 10 bases at V and 5 bases at J; junction bases unmatched: 10. Germline V gene sequence: CDR1 SNHLY, CDR2 FYNNEI. As DNA, the CDR3 is TGTGCCAACTCTAGGGCAGGGGGGAATGAAAAACTGTTTTTT. This encodes CANSRAGGNEKLFF.

The chain has TRBV11-2 and TRBJ2-1; a possible D gene is TRBD2 (6 bases). The CDR3 has 15 residues. Germline V CDR1 and CDR2: SGHAT, FQNNGV. V was trimmed by 4 bases and J by 6 bases, leaving 16 bases between them. CDR3 residues: CASSSPTEGLNEQFF. Written as DNA, the CDR3 is TGTGCCAGCAGCTCCCCAACGGAGGGTCTCAATGAGCAGTTCTTC.

The V and J genes are TRBV5-1 and TRBJ1-1; maybe TRBD1 (5 bases). This CDR3 contains 14 residues. V was pared by 4 bases and J by 1 base, with 11 bases between. Germline V gives CDR1 SGHRS, CDR2 YFSETQ. CDR3 DNA: TGCGCCAGCAGCACACAGGCCACGAACACTGAAGCTTTCTTT. Its translation is CASSTQATNTEAFF. The entire variable domain, with the rest obtained from reference TRBV5-1 and TRBJ1-1, is as follows: KAGVTQTPRYLIKTRGQQVTLSCSPISGHRSVSWYQQTPGQGLQFLFEYFSETQRNKGNFPGRFSGRQFSNSRSEMNVSTLELGDSALYLCASSTQATNTEAFFGQGTRLTVV.

The CDR3 loop reads CASSPWVDSYEQYF. The CDR3 nucleotides are TGTGCCAGCAGCCCCTGGGTAGACTCCTACGAGCAGTACTTC. The chain combines TRBV7-9 with TRBJ2-7; D remains ambiguous. Trimming pared 5 bases from V and 0 bases from J, leaving 11 bases between. Germline CDR1 SEHNR, CDR2 FQNEAQ (reference sequence). This CDR3 spans 14 amino acids. Filled out from reference TRBV7-9 and TRBJ2-7, the complete variable domain reads DTGVSQNPRHKITKRGQNVTFRCDPISEHNRLYWYRQTLGQGPEFLTYFQNEAQLEKSRLLSDRFSAERPKGSFSTLEIQRTEQGDSAMYLCASSPWVDSYEQYFGPGTRLTVT.

The J gene is TRBJ2-7, the V gene TRBV27; 7 nucleotides agree with TRBD2. Germline loops: CDR1 MNHEY, CDR2 SMNVEV (reference sequence). This CDR3 is 15 amino acids long. V shed 7 bases, J shed 5 bases, and the junction held 14 bases outside the gene matches. This CDR3 reads CASTPLASGRHEQYF. Written as DNA, the CDR3 is TGTGCCAGCACCCCCCTGGCTAGCGGTAGACACGAGCAGTACTTC.

The chain recombines TRBV6-1 with TRBJ2-1; 12 nucleotides match TRBD1. Unmatched junction bases numbered 11, after V lost 2 bases and J lost 12 bases. There are 16 residues in the CDR3. Germline CDR1 and CDR2: MNHNS and SASEGT. The CDR3 protein is CASSELPGQGAQGQFF. The CDR3 DNA sequence: TGTGCCAGCAGTGAACTTCCGGGACAGGGGGCGCAAGGGCAGTTCTTC.

This clone was recorded only once. J is TRBJ2-7 and V is TRBV7-2; 11 nucleotides line up with TRBD1. The germline CDR1 and CDR2 sequences are SGHTA and FQGNSA. With V trimmed by 1 base and J by 4 bases, 6 bases remained unmatched. The CDR3 length is 16 residues. The CDR3 region is CASSLVGGQGAYEQYF. For the CDR3, the DNA is TGTGCCAGCAGCTTAGTCGGTGGACAGGGGGCTTACGAGCAGTACTTC.

The chain couples TRBV5-1 to TRBJ2-7; D uncertain. V was cut by 1 base and J by 5 bases, with 7 bases left in between. Germline V gene data show CDR1 as SGHRS and CDR2 as YFSETQ. There are 12 residues in the CDR3. Here the CDR3 reads CASSLLNDEQYF. The CDR3 bases are TGCGCCAGCAGCTTGTTAAACGACGAGCAGTACTTC.

The chain employs TRBV6-5 and TRBJ2-7; TRBD1 might be the D (5 bases). Germline loops: CDR1 MNHEY, CDR2 SVGAGI. The CDR3 runs to 15 residues. Trimming removed 0 bases at V and 3 bases at J, with 12 bases between. CDR3 amino acids: CASSYSTQGVYEQYF. The CDR3 bases are TGTGCCAGCAGTTACTCGACGCAGGGCGTCTACGAGCAGTACTTC.

V gene TRBV15 combines with J gene TRBJ1-4; TRBD1 is a possible D gene (5 bases). From germline, CDR1 is LNHNV and CDR2 YYDKDF (reference sequence). This CDR3 contains 21 residues. The V gene lost 0 bases and the J gene lost 3 bases, with 26 bases spanning the gap. CDR3 region: CATSRDPRYFGDGIPNEKLFF. CDR3 bases: TGTGCCACCAGCAGAGATCCCAGGTACTTCGGGGACGGGATCCCTAATGAAAAACTGTTTTTT.

In its sample, this clone was seen once. The chain has TRBV6-5 and TRBJ2-1; 11 bases fit TRBD2. This CDR3 has 16 amino acids. Germline trimming cut 2 bases from V and 4 bases from J; bases unmatched to any gene: 4. Per germline, CDR1 MNHEY and CDR2 SVGAGI. The CDR3 spells CASSYHGTSGYNEQFF. CDR3 nucleotide sequence: TGTGCCAGCAGTTACCACGGGACTAGCGGTTACAATGAGCAGTTCTTC.

This clone was seen only a few times. This sequence joins TRBV9 and TRBJ1-4, with TRBD1 identical over 8 bases. This CDR3 has 15 residues. V lost 3 bases and J lost 8; bases outside the gene matches: 9. Germline V gene lookup returns CDR1 SGDLS and CDR2 YYNGEE. CDR3 bases: TGTGCCAGCAGCGGCCGACAGGGGTTGACGGAAAAACTGTTTTTT. Protein sequence: CASSGRQGLTEKLFF.

The rearrangement links TRBV7-2 to TRBJ1-1; D not resolved. The CDR3 totals 14 residues. Germline assignment: CDR1 SGHTA and CDR2 FQGNSA. The V and J ends lost 1 base and 10 bases respectively, with 16 bases between them. The CDR3 here is CASSLGLAFARAFF. Written as DNA, the CDR3 is TGTGCCAGCAGCTTAGGATTGGCATTCGCTCGAGCTTTCTTT.

This chain joins TRBV5-1 and TRBJ2-2, with 8 bases lining up with TRBD2. This CDR3 contains 13 residues. CDR1 is SGHRS, CDR2 YFSETQ, per germline. With 6 bases clipped from V and 8 bases from J, the junction kept 6 bases outside the gene matches. This CDR3 reads CASTLAALGELFF. Here the CDR3 DNA reads TGCGCCAGCACACTAGCGGCACTGGGGGAGCTGTTTTTT.